These 11 T cell receptor beta chains share one sample of origin, sequenced in a study of blood T cell repertoires in COVID-19. Here immunoSEQ multiplex PCR was the method, and the copy in TCRdb shows in-frame clones only, minus some. The repertoire consists of about 380,000 clones, with more than 65% occurring once and the leading ten covering approximately 1%. Source material: peripheral blood. The source is a human donor with acute or convalescent COVID-19. The donor label of this sample is uncertain.

As regards this clone: The sample holds other DNA sequences that translate to the same CDR3. The chain is built from TRBV19 and TRBJ2-7; 9 bases map to TRBD2. Per the germline V gene, CDR1 is LNHDA and CDR2 is SQIVND (reference sequence). The ends lost 2 bases at V and 0 bases at J; junction bases unmatched: 2. The CDR3 is 15 residues long. CDR3 nucleotide sequence: TGTGCCAGTAGTATAAGCGGGGGGCCCTCCTACGAGCAGTACTTC. Protein sequence: CASSISGGPSYEQYF.

The chain is built from TRBV30 and TRBJ1-2; D is perhaps TRBD1 (6 bases). The V gene lost 2 bases and the J gene lost 6 bases, with 19 bases spanning the gap. The CDR3 covers 15 residues. CDR1 and CDR2 from the germline V gene are GTSNPN and SVGIG (reference sequence). As DNA, the CDR3 is TGTGCCTGGAGTCCCCCGGGCAGGGGAAAACATGGCTACACCTTC. Protein: CAWSPPGRGKHGYTF.

The V and J genes are TRBV4-1 and TRBJ2-1; D ambiguous. The CDR3 has 16 residues. The V and J ends lost 2 bases and 0 bases respectively, with 11 bases between them. The V gene's germline CDR1 is MGHRA and CDR2 YSYEKL. The CDR3 coding sequence is TGCGCCAGCAGCCAACCGACGGAGAGCTCCTACAATGAGCAGTTCTTC. Encoded protein: CASSQPTESSYNEQFF.

The chain employs TRBV6-2 or TRBV6-3 and TRBJ2-6; 9 positions agree with TRBD1. Germline V gene sequence: CDR1 MNHEY, CDR2 SVGEGT. V shed 5 bases and J 4 bases; nucleotides not matched to a gene: 15. The CDR3 length is 19 residues. The CDR3 here is CASSQSPGQGLLGANVLTF. In DNA, the CDR3 is TGTGCCAGCAGTCAATCTCCGGGACAGGGCCTTCTCGGGGCCAACGTCCTGACTTTC.

This clone has just one count. This chain connects TRBV7-6 to TRBJ1-6; TRBD1 matches at 8 bases. This CDR3 is built from 16 residues. V trimming: 1 base; J trimming: 4 bases; junction bases outside the gene matches: 3. The germline gives CDR1 SGHVS, CDR2 FNYEAQ. CDR3 bases: TGTGCCAGCAGCTTAGGGGACAGGAGTTATAATTCACCCCTCCACTTT. Residues: CASSLGDRSYNSPLHF.

V usage is TRBV7-9 and J usage is TRBJ2-3; D might be TRBD1 (6 bases). Germline V gene lookup returns CDR1 SEHNR and CDR2 FQNEAQ (reference sequence). The CDR3 extends over 13 amino acids. The V gene lost 7 bases and the J gene lost 5 bases, with 13 bases spanning the gap. CDR3 amino acids: CASKTGYLDTQYF. DNA for the CDR3: TGTGCCAGCAAAACAGGGTATTTAGATACGCAGTATTTT. Full variable domain (remainder filled in from reference TRBV7-9 and TRBJ2-3): DTGVSQNPRHKITKRGQNVTFRCDPISEHNRLYWYRQTLGQGPEFLTYFQNEAQLEKSRLLSDRFSAERPKGSFSTLEIQRTEQGDSAMYLCASKTGYLDTQYFGPGTRLTVL.

The V call is TRBV3-1 (or the pseudogene TRBV3-2), the J call TRBJ1-6; 8 nucleotides align to TRBD1. Unmatched junction bases numbered 0, after V lost 1 base and J lost 4 bases. CDR1 is LGHDT, CDR2 YNNKEL, per germline (reference sequence). This CDR3 contains 15 residues. CDR3 region: CASSQGTGYNSPLHF. For the CDR3, the DNA is TGTGCCAGCAGCCAAGGGACAGGGTATAATTCACCCCTCCACTTT.

The V call is TRBV11-2, the J call TRBJ2-2, with 10 bases lining up with TRBD1. This CDR3 is built from 16 residues. Trimming removed 5 bases from V and 5 bases from J; junction bases left unmatched: 8. The V gene's germline CDR1 is SGHAT and CDR2 FQNNGV. The CDR3 protein is CASSRRQGARTGELFF. CDR3 bases: TGTGCCAGCAGCCGTAGACAGGGGGCGAGAACCGGGGAGCTGTTTTTT.

The V call is TRBV15, the J call TRBJ1-5; D not certain. The CDR3 consists of 12 residues. V lost 1 base to trimming and J lost 7 bases, with 5 bases between them. Germline CDR1 reads LNHNV; CDR2 reads YYDKDF (reference sequence). CDR3 protein: CATSRAYQPQHF. CDR3 in DNA: TGTGCCACCAGCAGAGCCTACCAGCCCCAGCATTTT.

The chain employs TRBV19 and TRBJ2-2; D gene unclear. The CDR3 has 14 amino acids. Trimming removed 2 bases from V and 5 bases from J, with 9 bases in between. Germline V gives CDR1 LNHDA, CDR2 SQIVND (reference sequence). The CDR3: CASSILGDTGELFF. DNA of the CDR3: TGTGCCAGTAGTATACTAGGAGATACCGGGGAGCTGTTTTTT.

This chain links TRBV28 with TRBJ1-5; D gene ambiguous. CDR1 and CDR2 (germline): MDHEN, SYDVKM. Trimming pared 6 bases from V and 5 bases from J, leaving 11 bases between. The CDR3 is 13 amino acids. DNA for the CDR3: TGTGCCAGCAGGAGAAACAGTTATCAGCCCCAGCATTTT. Protein sequence: CASRRNSYQPQHF. The full variable domain, completed using reference TRBV28 and TRBJ1-5, is DVKVTQSSRYLVKRTGEKVFLECVQDMDHENMFWYRQDPGLGLRLIYFSYDVKMKEKGDIPEGYSVSREKKERFSLILESASTNQTSMYLCASRRNSYQPQHFGDGTRLSIL.